This T cell receptor (beta chain) was sequenced during a study of blood T cells in healthy people across ages. Study conclusions and caveats: PBMC samples, being unsorted, prevented any conclusive comparison of naive and antigen-experienced cells.

For this clonotype: Its antigen is currently unknown. The junction shows a germline mismatch at one end, possibly a read error.

The CDR3 spans 16 residues. Germline CDR1 is MNHEY and CDR2 is SVGAGI. Alongside a J-beta primer mix, a sample-barcoded 5' primer served in a second PCR lasting about 7 to 12 cycles. A 12-random-nucleotide template-switch adaptor tagged each cDNA molecule. MiXCR, applied by TCRdb to the 5' RACE reads, yields one record per CDR3 protein. The sample lists about 680,000 distinct CDR3 sequences, roughly 49% occurring once. Input material: blood. This TCR derives from a woman aged 55 to 70 in good health. V and J are TRBV6-5 and TRBJ2-1, with TRBD2 matching over 12 bases. CDR3 protein: CASRDRTSGTYNEQFF. CDR3 DNA sequence: TGCGCCAGCAGGGATCGGACTAGCGGGACCTACAATGAGCAGTTCTTC.